This TCR beta chain was observed in a study of CD8+ T cells in alopecia areata. Study-level information: Those patients who were treated received oral tofacitinib, which was given at 5 to 10 mg twice daily for moderate-to-severe alopecia areata.

Treatment of the sample: oral pan-JAK inhibitor, 5-10 mg twice daily. cDNA serving as the sequencing template came from extracted, reverse transcribed RNA. Generated by immunoSEQ multiplex PCR, the TCRdb table keeps only in-frame clones and is missing some. Among 130,000 or so clones listed, 70% to 90% were seen once. This CDR3 contains 15 residues. CDR1 is MNHNS, CDR2 SASEGT, per germline. V lost 3 bases and J 4 bases, leaving 14 bases between the germline ends. J is TRBJ2-3 and V is TRBV6-1, with D possibly TRBD2 on 6 matching bases. This receptor was identified in a human donor with alopecia areata. This sample comprised CD8+ T cells sorted from blood, obtained at week 4, from a patient treated with tofacitinib. The chain's CDR3 is CASSDGGSLADTQYF. In DNA form, the CDR3 reads TGTGCCAGCAGTGACGGGGGATCCCTGGCAGATACGCAGTATTTT.